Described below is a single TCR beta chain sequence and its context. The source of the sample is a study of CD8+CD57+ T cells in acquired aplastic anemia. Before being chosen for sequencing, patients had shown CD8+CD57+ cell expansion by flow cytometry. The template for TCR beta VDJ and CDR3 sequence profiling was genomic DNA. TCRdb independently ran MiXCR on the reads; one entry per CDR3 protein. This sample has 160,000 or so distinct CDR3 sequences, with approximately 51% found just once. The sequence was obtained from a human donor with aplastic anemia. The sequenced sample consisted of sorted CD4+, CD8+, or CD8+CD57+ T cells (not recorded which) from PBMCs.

CDR3 protein: CSVGGVTSGNTIYF. CDR3 DNA: TGCAGCGTTGGGGGGGTCACCTCTGGAAACACCATATATTTT. The chain couples TRBV29-1 to TRBJ1-3; possibly TRBD1 for D (5 bases). Trimming shortened V by 4 bases and J by 0 bases, and 10 bases separated the two germline ends. Germline V gives CDR1 SQVTM, CDR2 ANQGSEA. The CDR3 runs 14 residues. Complete variable domain (other parts from reference TRBV29-1 and TRBJ1-3): SAVISQKPSRDICQRGTSLTIQCQVDSQVTMMFWYRQQPGQSLTLIATANQGSEATYESGFVIDKFPISRPNLTFSTLTVSNMSPEDSSIYLCSVGGVTSGNTIYFGEGSWLTVV.